These 20 T cell receptor beta chains originate from one sample sequenced in a study of T cell repertoires in aging, cancer and after chemotherapy. A mixed TRB-A/B primer pool amplified rearranged TRB by multiplex touch-down PCR. TCRdb reprocessed the multiplex PCR reads with MiXCR, giving one entry per CDR3 protein. This table has some 2,000 distinct CDR3 sequences, roughly a quarter appearing once. Amplification of TCR beta used genomic DNA extracted from peripheral blood. Sequences were obtained from blood. The receptor source for this set is a human donor in good health.

For this clonotype: It may be a read error: a sequence one base away is much more abundant. The chain joins TRBV30 to TRBJ1-3; D is possibly TRBD1 (6 bases). The V end lost 3 bases, the J end lost 0 bases, and 9 bases lay between the germline ends. The germline CDR1 and CDR2 sequences are GTSNPN and SVGIG (reference sequence). The CDR3 length is 14 residues. DNA for the CDR3: TGTGCCTGGAGGGACAGCCTCTCTGGAAACACCATATATTTT. Its translation: CAWRDSLSGNTIYF.

The chain combines TRBV27 with TRBJ1-1; 7 positions agree with TRBD1. The CDR3 spans 15 residues. Germline V gene sequence: CDR1 MNHEY, CDR2 SMNVEV (reference sequence). Losses at the gene ends were 6 bases for V and 0 bases for J; bases not matched to a gene: 7. As DNA, the CDR3 is TGTGCCAGCAGCTTAGAGGGACAGATGAACACTGAAGCTTTCTTT. Translation gives CASSLEGQMNTEAFF.

V gene TRBV6-2 or TRBV6-3 combines with J gene TRBJ2-7; 7 nucleotides line up with TRBD1. The germline V gene encodes CDR1 MNHEY and CDR2 SVGEGT. V lost 1 base to trimming and J lost 2 bases; unmatched junction nucleotides: 5. This CDR3 is built from 15 residues. The CDR3 sequence is CASSYFLGGAYEQYF. In DNA, the CDR3 is TGTGCCAGCAGTTACTTCCTAGGGGGCGCCTACGAGCAGTACTTC.

This clonotype was picked up a small number of times. The chain combines TRBV18 with TRBJ1-5; D is ambiguous. CDR1 is KGHSH, CDR2 LQKENI, per germline. The length of the CDR3 is 15 residues. Trimming pared 1 base from V and 0 bases from J, leaving 7 bases between. In DNA form, the CDR3 reads TGTGCCAGCTCACCACAGGGTACTAGCAATCAGCCCCAGCATTTT. Encoded protein: CASSPQGTSNQPQHF.

By frequency in the sample, this clonotype is medium-sized. The genes are TRBV5-4 and TRBJ2-1, with TRBD2 matching over 12 bases. Germline V gene sequence: CDR1 SGHNT, CDR2 YYREEE (reference sequence). V was clipped by 0 bases and J by 6 bases; unmatched bases: 7. The CDR3 runs 17 residues. In nucleotides, the CDR3 is TGTGCCAGCAGCTTGGATGGGTTGACTAGCGGGGGCAATGAGCAGTTCTTC. This encodes CASSLDGLTSGGNEQFF.

This clonotype has only a few counts. The chain employs TRBV5-1 and TRBJ2-3; D not certain. Trimming took 4 bases from V and 2 from J, leaving 14 bases between them. Germline lookup yields CDR1 SGHRS and CDR2 YFSETQ. The CDR3 runs 15 residues. Written as DNA, the CDR3 is TGCGCCAGCAGCCCCGCCAGAGCTGCCACAGATACGCAGTATTTT. It encodes CASSPARAATDTQYF.

By sample share, this clonotype is large (0.1 to 1%). The V call is TRBV6-5, the J call TRBJ2-1; D is possibly TRBD1 (6 bases). CDR3 length: 13 amino acids. Trimming removed 8 bases from V and 9 bases from J, with 17 bases in between. Germline V CDR1 and CDR2: MNHEY, SVGAGI. The CDR3 reads CASSIIEGGEQFF. In nucleotides, the CDR3 is TGTGCCAGCTCTATAATAGAAGGGGGTGAGCAGTTCTTC.

This chain connects TRBV18 to TRBJ2-7; 7 bases agree with TRBD1. V lost 1 base and J lost 5; bases outside the gene matches: 5. Germline CDR1 reads KGHSH; CDR2 reads LQKENI. The CDR3 covers 14 residues. The CDR3 spells CASSPQGAGHEQYF. CDR3 nucleotides: TGTGCCAGCTCACCACAGGGGGCTGGGCACGAGCAGTACTTC.

By share, this clonotype counts as large. V gene TRBV6-5 combines with J gene TRBJ1-4; D gene unclear. The ends were cut back, 5 bases at V and 7 bases at J, with 11 bases in the middle. In germline, CDR1 is MNHEY, CDR2 SVGAGI. The length of the CDR3 is 13 residues. CDR3 in DNA: TGTGCCAGCAGTGGCACGTATGGTGAAAAACTGTTTTTT. Protein: CASSGTYGEKLFF.

V is TRBV4-2 and J is TRBJ2-3; 7 nucleotides align to TRBD2. CDR3 length: 16 residues. After removal of 4 bases from V and 5 bases from J, the junction contained 12 bases not matched to a gene. The V gene's germline CDR1 is LGHNA and CDR2 YNFKEQ. DNA for the CDR3: TGTGCCAGCAGCCTCTATCCGGGGGGTGGGGGAGATACGCAGTATTTT. Protein sequence: CASSLYPGGGGDTQYF.

This clonotype showed up just a few times. The V call is TRBV10-3, the J call TRBJ1-1; D not certain. Germline V lookup: CDR1 ENHRY, CDR2 SYGVKD. The length of the CDR3 is 16 residues. Trimming left V 11 bases short and J 6 bases short, with 28 bases between. CDR3 sequence (DNA): TGTGCCGCCGCACCTGGGAAGTCCATAACGTTAGCTGAAGCTTTCTTT. Protein product: CAAAPGKSITLAEAFF.

This clonotype was detected a few times. The J gene is TRBJ2-3, the V gene TRBV10-3; 7 bases align to TRBD1. Trimming took 2 bases from V and 8 from J; bases not matched to a gene: 10. CDR3 size: 15 residues. Germline values: CDR1 ENHRY, CDR2 SYGVKD. CDR3 DNA sequence: TGTGCCATCAGTGAGCCACAGGGGCAAGGTGTTACGCAGTATTTT. It translates to CAISEPQGQGVTQYF.

This clonotype was seen a few times. A junction boundary mismatches the germline segment, possibly from a read error. The DNA of the CDR3 is TGTGCTAGCAGCTTAGTAGCGGGGACAGCCAGCTCCTACAATGAGCAGTTCTTC. It codes for CASSLVAGTASSYNEQFF. The chain uses TRBV7-7 and TRBJ2-1, with a possible D match to TRBD2 (8 bases). CDR3 size: 18 residues. Germline-derived CDR1 and CDR2 are SSHAT and FNYEAQ (reference sequence). The whole variable domain, remainder taken from reference TRBV7-7 and TRBJ2-1, is GAGVSQSPRYKVTKRGQDVTLRCDPISSHATLYWYQQALGQGPEFLTYFNYEAQPDKSGLPSDRFSAERPEGSISTLTIQRTEQRDSAMYRCASSLVAGTASSYNEQFFGPGTRLTVL.

This chain joins TRBV18 and TRBJ1-3; 8 bases agree with TRBD1. Per the germline V gene, CDR1 is KGHSH and CDR2 is LQKENI. Trimming at V came to 4 bases and at J to 3 bases, leaving 5 bases not matched to a gene. The CDR3 runs to 15 residues. CDR3 in amino acids: CASSLDRGGGNTIYF. CDR3 DNA sequence: TGTGCCAGCTCACTCGACAGGGGTGGTGGAAACACCATATATTTT.

As regards this clonotype: This may be a read error, as it is one base from a much larger clone. Here the CDR3 omits its conserved ending phenylalanine or tryptophan, so a read error is the likely source. The chain carries TRBV6-6 and TRBJ1-2; unclear D gene. Germline assignment: CDR1 MNHNY and CDR2 SVGAGI (reference sequence). The CDR3 is 14 residues long. CDR3 nucleotide sequence: TGTGCCACCAGTGATTACAGTGTAGCGGATGGCTACACCTTA. Its protein is CATSDYSVADGYTL.

About this clonotype: It may be a read error: a sequence one base away is much more abundant. The rearrangement links TRBV12-3 or TRBV12-4 to TRBJ1-3; D gene ambiguous. This CDR3 spans 13 amino acids. The CDR3 DNA sequence: TGTGCCACCGGCTGGGCATCTGGAAACAGCATATATTTT. It specifies CATGWASGNSIYF.

The chain joins TRBV11-1 to TRBJ1-1, with 11 bases fitting TRBD1. CDR1 and CDR2 (germline): SGHAT, FQDESV (reference sequence). CDR3 size: 15 residues. The V segment lost 5 bases and the J segment 4 bases; nucleotides outside the gene matches: 6. CDR3 in amino acids: CASSPGQGAGTEAFF. CDR3 nucleotides: TGTGCCAGCAGCCCAGGACAGGGGGCCGGCACTGAAGCTTTCTTT.

The rearrangement joins TRBV6-1 to TRBJ1-2; TRBD1 is a possible D gene (6 bases). The germline gives CDR1 MNHNS, CDR2 SASEGT. This CDR3 contains 17 residues. V was clipped by 2 bases and J by 1 base, with 17 bases between them. CDR3 region: CASSEKWGRGFNYGYTF. CDR3 in DNA: TGTGCCAGCAGTGAAAAATGGGGTAGGGGGTTTAACTATGGCTACACCTTC.

The rearrangement uses TRBV7-9 and TRBJ2-6; perhaps TRBD2 as D (5 bases). CDR3 length: 17 amino acids. The V and J ends lost 4 bases and 0 bases respectively, with 13 bases between them. Germline CDR1 and CDR2: SEHNR and FQNEAQ (reference sequence). The CDR3 DNA follows: TGTGCCAGCAGCTCGACGACGGGAAGCTCTGGGGCCAACGTCCTGACTTTC. Amino acids: CASSSTTGSSGANVLTF. Full variable domain (rest looked up from reference TRBV7-9 and TRBJ2-6): DTGVSQNPRHKITKRGQNVTFRCDPISEHNRLYWYRQTLGQGPEFLTYFQNEAQLEKSRLLSDRFSAERPKGSFSTLEIQRTEQGDSAMYLCASSSTTGSSGANVLTFGAGSRLTVL.

This chain links TRBV11-2 with TRBJ1-3; 7 positions agree with TRBD1. Germline lookup yields CDR1 SGHAT and CDR2 FQNNGV. Trimming cost V 5 bases and J 1 base; bases outside gene matches: 11. This CDR3 comprises 17 residues. CDR3 loop: CASSHPGTASSGNTIYF. The DNA for the CDR3 is TGTGCCAGCAGCCACCCCGGGACAGCTTCATCTGGAAACACCATATATTTT.